This T cell receptor (beta chain) came from a study of cytomegalovirus exposure and HLA in healthy donors. Germline assignment: CDR1 MNHNS and CDR2 SASEGT. The CDR3 spans 14 residues. The V segment lost 4 bases and the J segment 6 bases; nucleotides outside the gene matches: 6. Overall study results and limits: Researchers catalogued around 150 TCR beta chains as cytomegalovirus-associated. Most TCR sequences were uncommon, yet certain public TCRs appeared in many donors. Previous analysis showed most TCR beta V segments were productive about 90% or about 30% of the time. An observed cluster of highly shared sequence variants was recorded as a likely sequencing artifact.

Regarding this clone: Antigen unknown.

The study ran its PCR with 60 Vbeta and 13 Jbeta primers. The protocol was immunoSEQ multiplex PCR, while the TCRdb copy is restricted to in-frame clones and leaves out a portion. The sample includes 150,000 to 200,000 clones, 75% to 85% of them seen just once. The clonotype comes from a woman aged 25-40 years in good health and CMV-seropositive. The V and J genes are TRBV6-1 and TRBJ2-7; 10 bases fit TRBD1. Input material: PBMCs. The CDR3 coding sequence is TGTGCCAGCAGTGTCGACAGGGGGCTAGTCGAGCAGTACTTC. Protein: CASSVDRGLVEQYF.